The rows below give T cell receptor beta chains drawn from one sample of a study of T-cell memory formation after mild COVID-19. TCRdb reanalysed the 5' RACE reads using MiXCR and keeps one entry per CDR3 protein. The sample lists 470,000 or so distinct CDR3 sequences; 15% to 20% were seen once. Sample: PBMCs or a T cell subset sorted from them (not recorded which). These TCRs come from a man younger than 35 who had mild COVID-19 (a few samples of this study predate the infection). Cell type and time point are not known. Each CDR3 is given with its conserved first and last residue. The D gene is left open where the match is weak. Expanded clones are given a class, and other clones once, few, many or no size at all.

cdr3_aa: CASSQAAQSGVTQYF
cdr3_nt: TGCGCCAGCAGCCAAGCCGCACAATCGGGGGTGACCCAGTACTTC
d_call: -
v_call: TRBV4-1
j_call: TRBJ2-5
clone_size: few

cdr3_aa: CSARRDVGPQHF
cdr3_nt: TGCAGTGCTAGACGGGACGTTGGGCCCCAGCATTTT
d_call: -
v_call: TRBV20-1
j_call: TRBJ1-5
clone_size: once

cdr3_aa: CASSLTEGGYGYTF
cdr3_nt: TGTGCCAGCAGCTTAACGGAGGGGGGCTATGGCTACACCTTC
d_call: -
v_call: TRBV7-9
j_call: TRBJ1-2
clone_size: -

cdr3_aa: CASTTANEQFF
cdr3_nt: TGTGCCAGCACTACCGCGAATGAGCAGTTCTTC
d_call: -
v_call: TRBV18
j_call: TRBJ2-1
clone_size: few

cdr3_aa: CAITQLAGLHNEQFF
cdr3_nt: TGTGCCATCACCCAACTAGCGGGGTTACACAATGAGCAGTTCTTC
d_call: TRBD2
v_call: TRBV10-3
j_call: TRBJ2-1
clone_size: few

cdr3_aa: CASSFRDPGPHEQYF
cdr3_nt: TGTGCCAGCAGTTTCCGGGACCCGGGACCCCACGAGCAGTACTTC
d_call: -
v_call: TRBV12-3/TRBV12-4
j_call: TRBJ2-7
clone_size: -

cdr3_aa: CASSRRTSGINNEQFF
cdr3_nt: TGTGCCAGCAGCCGGAGGACTAGCGGGATAAACAATGAGCAGTTCTTC
d_call: TRBD2
v_call: TRBV7-2
j_call: TRBJ2-1
clone_size: few

cdr3_aa: CASKGENTEAFF
cdr3_nt: TGTGCCAGCAAGGGAGAGAACACTGAAGCTTTCTTT
d_call: -
v_call: TRBV25-1
j_call: TRBJ1-1
clone_size: few

cdr3_aa: CASSSETGNQPQHF
cdr3_nt: TGTGCCAGCAGTTCGGAGACAGGGAACCAGCCCCAGCATTTT
d_call: TRBD1
v_call: TRBV6-6
j_call: TRBJ1-5
clone_size: -

cdr3_aa: CASSYIAEGGTEAFF
cdr3_nt: TGTGCCAGCAGTTACATTGCCGAGGGAGGAACTGAAGCTTTCTTT
d_call: -
v_call: TRBV6-5
j_call: TRBJ1-1
clone_size: few

cdr3_aa: CASSGADGDKNIQYF
cdr3_nt: TGTGCCAGCAGCGGCGCGGATGGGGACAAAAACATTCAGTACTTC
d_call: -
v_call: TRBV9
j_call: TRBJ2-4
clone_size: few

cdr3_aa: CASSFAVRETQYF
cdr3_nt: TGTGCCAGCAGCTTCGCAGTTAGGGAGACCCAGTACTTC
d_call: -
v_call: TRBV7-9
j_call: TRBJ2-5
clone_size: -

cdr3_aa: CASRRGQGRIDGEQFF
cdr3_nt: TGTGCCAGCAGACGAGGACAGGGAAGGATTGATGGTGAGCAGTTCTTC
d_call: TRBD1
v_call: TRBV12-3/TRBV12-4
j_call: TRBJ2-1
clone_size: few

cdr3_aa: CAGSTGPGANVLTF
cdr3_nt: TGCGCCGGAAGTACAGGGCCCGGGGCCAACGTCCTGACTTTC
d_call: -
v_call: TRBV5-1
j_call: TRBJ2-6
clone_size: -

cdr3_aa: CASSLGEYGNQPQHF
cdr3_nt: TGCGCCAGCAGCTTGGGAGAGTATGGGAATCAGCCCCAGCATTTT
d_call: -
v_call: TRBV5-1
j_call: TRBJ1-5
clone_size: many

cdr3_aa: CSAERHMNTEAFF
cdr3_nt: TGCAGTGCTGAGAGGCACATGAACACTGAAGCTTTCTTT
d_call: -
v_call: TRBV20-1
j_call: TRBJ1-1
clone_size: few

cdr3_aa: CASSSGQNQPQHF
cdr3_nt: TGTGCCAGCAGCTCGGGGCAGAATCAGCCCCAGCATTTT
d_call: -
v_call: TRBV7-2
j_call: TRBJ1-5
clone_size: many

cdr3_aa: CASRREIGDTQYF
cdr3_nt: TGTGCCAGTAGAAGAGAGATCGGAGATACGCAGTATTTT
d_call: -
v_call: TRBV19
j_call: TRBJ2-3
clone_size: few

cdr3_aa: CASSRDRGYGYTF
cdr3_nt: TGCGCCAGCAGCCGGGACAGGGGTTATGGCTACACCTTC
d_call: TRBD1
v_call: TRBV5-1
j_call: TRBJ1-2
clone_size: many

cdr3_aa: CASSLELGQLGDTQYF
cdr3_nt: TGTGCCAGCAGTTTAGAATTAGGACAGTTGGGCGATACGCAGTATTTT
d_call: -
v_call: TRBV28
j_call: TRBJ2-3
clone_size: few

cdr3_aa: CATGNTEAFF
cdr3_nt: TGTGCCACGGGGAACACTGAAGCTTTCTTT
d_call: -
v_call: TRBV28
j_call: TRBJ1-1
clone_size: few

cdr3_aa: CASSQEGQGVSTQYF
cdr3_nt: TGCGCCAGCAGCCAAGAAGGCCAGGGGGTGTCCACACAGTACTTC
d_call: TRBD1
v_call: TRBV4-1
j_call: TRBJ2-4
clone_size: many

cdr3_aa: CASSPQVRSHEKLFF
cdr3_nt: TGTGCCAGCAGCCCTCAGGTGCGGAGCCATGAAAAACTGTTTTTT
d_call: -
v_call: TRBV7-2
j_call: TRBJ1-4
clone_size: -

cdr3_aa: CASTIQETQYF
cdr3_nt: TGTGCCAGCACCATCCAAGAGACCCAGTACTTC
d_call: -
v_call: TRBV6-2/TRBV6-3
j_call: TRBJ2-5
clone_size: few

cdr3_aa: CASSLAWGETQYF
cdr3_nt: TGTGCCAGCAGCTTGGCCTGGGGAGAGACCCAGTACTTC
d_call: -
v_call: TRBV5-6
j_call: TRBJ2-5
clone_size: -

cdr3_aa: CASSQGRYGYTF
cdr3_nt: TGTGCCAGCAGCCAAGGACGGTATGGCTACACCTTC
d_call: -
v_call: TRBV3-1
j_call: TRBJ1-2
clone_size: -

cdr3_aa: CASSNRAGTGFYEQYF
cdr3_nt: TGTGCCAGCAGCAATAGGGCCGGGACAGGGTTCTACGAGCAGTACTTC
d_call: TRBD1
v_call: TRBV7-9
j_call: TRBJ2-7
clone_size: -

cdr3_aa: CASSQDTRPNTEAFF
cdr3_nt: TGTGCCAGCAGCCAAGATACGAGGCCGAACACTGAAGCTTTCTTT
d_call: -
v_call: TRBV3-1
j_call: TRBJ1-1
clone_size: few

cdr3_aa: CASSFWGLGYEQYF
cdr3_nt: TGTGCCAGCAGTTTCTGGGGGTTGGGATACGAGCAGTACTTC
d_call: -
v_call: TRBV27
j_call: TRBJ2-7
clone_size: -

cdr3_aa: CASSVAGGEQETQYF
cdr3_nt: TGTGCCAGCAGCGTCGCGGGGGGGGAGCAAGAGACCCAGTACTTC
d_call: TRBD2
v_call: TRBV7-9
j_call: TRBJ2-5
clone_size: -

cdr3_aa: CASSKDPQGTEAFF
cdr3_nt: TGTGCCAGCAGCAAGGACCCACAAGGAACTGAAGCTTTCTTT
d_call: -
v_call: TRBV7-9
j_call: TRBJ1-1
clone_size: few

cdr3_aa: CSASWQVSQPQHF
cdr3_nt: TGCAGTGCTAGCTGGCAGGTTAGTCAGCCCCAGCATTTT
d_call: -
v_call: TRBV20-1
j_call: TRBJ1-5
clone_size: many

cdr3_aa: CSARKLAGFTDTQYF
cdr3_nt: TGCAGTGCTAGAAAGCTAGCGGGGTTCACAGATACGCAGTATTTT
d_call: TRBD2
v_call: TRBV20-1
j_call: TRBJ2-3
clone_size: many

cdr3_aa: CASRRRDYGYTF
cdr3_nt: TGTGCCAGTAGGAGGAGGGACTATGGCTACACCTTC
d_call: -
v_call: TRBV19
j_call: TRBJ1-2
clone_size: -

cdr3_aa: CASSSDLESRYNQPQHF
cdr3_nt: TGTGCCAGCAGTTCCGATTTGGAGTCCCGATACAATCAGCCCCAGCATTTT
d_call: -
v_call: TRBV12-3/TRBV12-4
j_call: TRBJ1-5
clone_size: few

cdr3_aa: CASTKGMLSNQPQHF
cdr3_nt: TGTGCCAGTACGAAGGGTATGTTAAGCAATCAGCCCCAGCATTTT
d_call: -
v_call: TRBV19
j_call: TRBJ1-5
clone_size: -

cdr3_aa: CASSPRTGGSTDTQYF
cdr3_nt: TGTGCCAGCTCACCGCGGACAGGAGGGAGCACAGATACGCAGTATTTT
d_call: -
v_call: TRBV18
j_call: TRBJ2-3
clone_size: once

cdr3_aa: CASSERTSSYEQYF
cdr3_nt: TGTGCCAGCAGTGAACGGACGAGCTCCTACGAGCAGTACTTC
d_call: -
v_call: TRBV2
j_call: TRBJ2-7
clone_size: medium-sized

cdr3_aa: CASSVVGGETQYF
cdr3_nt: TGTGCCAGCAGCGTAGTTGGGGGAGAGACCCAGTACTTC
d_call: -
v_call: TRBV9
j_call: TRBJ2-5
clone_size: many

cdr3_aa: CSARRGLAISYEQFF
cdr3_nt: TGCAGTGCTAGGCGGGGACTAGCGATTTCCTATGAGCAGTTCTTC
d_call: TRBD2
v_call: TRBV20-1
j_call: TRBJ2-1
clone_size: few

cdr3_aa: CASSWALNQPQHF
cdr3_nt: TGTGCCAGCAGTTGGGCGCTGAATCAGCCCCAGCATTTT
d_call: -
v_call: TRBV6-5
j_call: TRBJ1-5
clone_size: few

cdr3_aa: CASSLAQGDNEQFF
cdr3_nt: TGCGCCAGCAGCTTGGCACAGGGGGACAATGAGCAGTTCTTC
d_call: TRBD1
v_call: TRBV5-1
j_call: TRBJ2-1
clone_size: -

cdr3_aa: CSARDRVYEQYF
cdr3_nt: TGCAGCGCCCGGGACAGGGTTTACGAGCAGTACTTC
d_call: TRBD1
v_call: TRBV29-1
j_call: TRBJ2-7
clone_size: -

cdr3_aa: CASSPYNGGAFF
cdr3_nt: TGTGCCAGCTCGCCCTACAATGGCGGAGCTTTCTTT
d_call: -
v_call: TRBV18
j_call: TRBJ1-1
clone_size: -

cdr3_aa: CASSLVAREGLGYTF
cdr3_nt: TGCGCCAGCAGCTTGGTAGCCAGAGAAGGCTTAGGCTACACCTTC
d_call: -
v_call: TRBV5-1
j_call: TRBJ1-2
clone_size: -

cdr3_aa: CASSLDRGPQPQHF
cdr3_nt: TGTGCCAGCAGCCTAGACAGGGGGCCTCAACCCCAGCATTTT
d_call: TRBD1
v_call: TRBV7-8
j_call: TRBJ1-5
clone_size: -